Below are 9 T cell receptor beta chains sequenced from a single sample in a study of blood T cell repertoires in COVID-19. Measured with immunoSEQ multiplex PCR; TCRdb has only the in-frame clones, and not every one. The sample records around 260,000 clones, around 86% being singletons. The sample comprised peripheral blood. These receptor sequences come from a man younger than 35 with active or convalescent COVID-19.

As concerns this clone: The junction departs from germline at one end; a sequencing error may be responsible. The chain has TRBV29-1 and TRBJ1-1; the D gene is possibly TRBD1 (6 bases). Germline CDR1 reads SQVTM; CDR2 reads ANQGSEA. The CDR3 has 13 amino acids. The CDR3 DNA reads TGCAACGTTGAGGACAGCGAGGACACTGAAGCTTTCTTT. Translated: CNVEDSEDTEAFF.

The chain employs TRBV5-1 and TRBJ1-1; D remains ambiguous. The V gene lost 2 bases and the J gene lost 10 bases, with 9 bases spanning the gap. Germline values: CDR1 SGHRS, CDR2 YFSETQ. The CDR3 covers 11 residues. This chain's CDR3 is CASSFEGGAFF. The DNA of the CDR3 is TGCGCCAGCAGCTTTGAGGGTGGAGCTTTCTTT.

The CDR3 DNA is TGTGCCTGGAGTGTTACAGGGAATTCACCCCTCCACTTT. Translated: CAWSVTGNSPLHF. The chain couples TRBV30 to TRBJ1-6, with a weak D call TRBD1 (6 bases). Trimming left V 0 bases short and J 7 bases short, with 7 bases between. Germline V gene sequence: CDR1 GTSNPN, CDR2 SVGIG (reference sequence). CDR3 length: 13 residues.

The chain employs TRBV4-1 and TRBJ1-4; possible D gene TRBD1, 6 bases. Germline CDR1 is MGHRA and CDR2 is YSYEKL. This CDR3 is built from 15 residues. V lost 0 bases, J lost 10 bases, and 15 bases lay in between. CDR3 in DNA: TGCGCCAGCAGCCAAGAATCGGCGACAGGAGCAAAACTGTTTTTT. Residues: CASSQESATGAKLFF.

The rearrangement links TRBV6-5 to TRBJ2-7, with TRBD2 as a possible D gene (6 bases). Germline V gives CDR1 MNHEY, CDR2 SVGAGI. The CDR3 has 14 amino acids. V gave up 5 bases and J gave up 5 bases, with 16 bases separating them. The CDR3 region is CASSPGTSPNEQYF. In DNA form, the CDR3 reads TGTGCCAGCAGTCCCGGGACTTCTCCTAACGAGCAGTACTTC.

The chain uses TRBV11-3 and TRBJ2-7; D might be TRBD1 (6 bases). Germline V gene data show CDR1 as SGHNT and CDR2 as YENEEA. The CDR3 runs 13 residues. V shed 5 bases and J shed 5 bases, with 13 bases lying between them. CDR3 loop: CASSRRDKNEQYF. The DNA for the CDR3 is TGTGCCAGCAGCAGACGGGACAAAAACGAGCAGTACTTC.

The CDR3 nucleotides read TGTGCCAGCAGCATCAGCGGGAGCTCCTACAATGAGCAGTTCTTC. This gives the protein CASSISGSSYNEQFF. V and J are TRBV7-9 and TRBJ2-1; 8 bases match TRBD2. Germline V CDR1 and CDR2: SEHNR, FQNEAQ (reference sequence). The ends lost 5 bases at V and 0 bases at J; junction bases unmatched: 3. The CDR3 sequence is 15 residues long.

V and J are TRBV18 and TRBJ1-1; D is unclear. The CDR3 is 14 amino acids. V was pared by 3 bases and J by 0 bases, with 8 bases between. Germline CDR1 is KGHSH and CDR2 is LQKENI. The CDR3 spells CASSPQQLNTEAFF. CDR3 DNA: TGTGCCAGCTCACCCCAACAGCTGAACACTGAAGCTTTCTTT.

The chain uses TRBV19 and TRBJ2-4, with D perhaps TRBD2 (6 bases). V lost 3 bases, J lost 3 bases, and 15 bases lay in between. The CDR3 is 16 residues long. Per the germline V gene, CDR1 is LNHDA and CDR2 is SQIVND (reference sequence). Here the CDR3 reads CASSIPLRGNKNIQYF. CDR3 DNA: TGTGCCAGTAGTATCCCTCTACGGGGGAACAAAAACATTCAGTACTTC.